These T cell receptor beta chains were read from a single sample in a study of T cell responses to AZD1222 COVID-19 vaccine. The repertoire was sequenced with immunoSEQ multiplex PCR; TCRdb's copy has only in-frame clones and lacks some. The sample includes 150,000 to 200,000 clones, 88% of them seen just once. This specimen consisted of peripheral blood, obtained on day 0 of AZD1222 vaccination. The receptor set was obtained from an adult in good health. Each CDR3 is given with its conserved first and last residue. The D gene is left open where the match is weak. The size of a clone is reported for some rows only, either as once, few or many, or as a class for expanded clones.

TRBJ2-2 15 . TRBV7-9 . TGTGCCAGCAGCTACTCGACAGAAAACACCGGGGAGCTGTTTTTT CASSYSTENTGELFF
TRBJ1-1 15 . TRBV2 TRBD1 TGTGCCAGCAGTGAAGCGGGACAGCTAATCACTGAAGCTTTCTTT CASSEAGQLITEAFF
TRBJ1-6 17 . TRBV3-1/TRBV3-2 . TGTGCCAGCAGCCAAGTCCCCGGACAGACCAGGGCTTCACCCCTCCACTTT CASSQVPGQTRASPLHF
TRBJ2-2 15 once TRBV28 . TGTGCCAGCAGTTTACTGAGAGCCGGGACCGGGGAGCTGTTTTTT CASSLLRAGTGELFF
TRBJ1-1 13 . TRBV5-1 . TGCGCCAGCAGCTTGGTAGGGTATTCGGAAGCTTTCTTT CASSLVGYSEAFF
TRBJ2-7 15 once TRBV5-1 TRBD2 TGCGCCAGCAGCTTGGTCGGGACTAGCGGGCTCGAGCAGTACTTC CASSLVGTSGLEQYF
TRBJ1-1 19 few TRBV4-1 . TGCGCCAGCAGCCAAGGCAGGGCGCGTACAAGGGAGGTGGACACTGAAGCTTTCTTT CASSQGRARTREVDTEAFF
TRBJ2-5 14 . TRBV5-8 TRBD2 TGTGCCAGCAGCCCCTTGAGCGGGAGGGAGACCCAGTACTTC CASSPLSGRETQYF
TRBJ1-2 14 . TRBV6-5 . TGTGCCAGCGGAGTTGGGAGGGCAGCCTATGGCTACACCTTC CASGVGRAAYGYTF
TRBJ2-2 18 . TRBV7-9 TRBD2 TGTGCCAGCAGCCCTCCGAGGAGCGGGGGGTTTAACACCGGGGAGCTGTTTTTT CASSPPRSGGFNTGELFF
TRBJ1-2 13 . TRBV18 . TGTGCCAGCTCACTGGGCACAAACTATGGCTACACCTTC CASSLGTNYGYTF
TRBJ2-1 12 . TRBV12-3/TRBV12-4 . TGTGCCAGCAGTCTACAGGGATATGAGCAGTTCTTC CASSLQGYEQFF
TRBJ2-7 14 . TRBV27 . TGTGCCAGCAGTTTATCAACGGGTGCCTACGAGCAGTACTTC CASSLSTGAYEQYF
TRBJ2-7 13 . TRBV19 . TGTGCCAGTAGCCGGGACGAACTCTACGAGCAGTACTTC CASSRDELYEQYF
TRBJ2-1 17 . TRBV30 . TGTGCCTGGAGTGACCGGACTGTACGAAGCTCCTACAATGAGCAGTTCTTC CAWSDRTVRSSYNEQFF
TRBJ2-7 13 . TRBV12-3/TRBV12-4 . TGTGCCAGCAGCGGGACAAACTCCTACGAGCAGTACTTC CASSGTNSYEQYF
TRBJ1-6 16 . TRBV6-6 . TGTGCCAGCAGTTACGGCGCTAGAAGCTATAATTCACCCCTCCACTTT CASSYGARSYNSPLHF
TRBJ1-5 17 . TRBV6-4 . TGTGCCAGCAGAGGAGTACACCCCTATAGTTGCAATCAGCCCCAGCATTTT CASRGVHPYSCNQPQHF
TRBJ2-3 15 . TRBV25-1 . TGTGCCAGCACCCGAATAGGGCAGGGCGCAGATACGCAGTATTTT CASTRIGQGADTQYF
TRBJ2-1 15 . TRBV28 . TGTGCCAGCAGTTTCGGCCGGACCCGAGCCAATGAGCAGTTCTTC CASSFGRTRANEQFF
TRBJ1-2 16 . TRBV6-1 TRBD1 TGTGCCAGCAGTGCCTACGGGACAGGGGGACGTCGCGGCTACACCTTC CASSAYGTGGRRGYTF
TRBJ1-4 15 few TRBV2 TRBD1 TGTGCCAGCAGTGGACAGGGAAGGCCTAATGAAAAACTGTTTTTT CASSGQGRPNEKLFF
TRBJ1-2 14 many TRBV9 TRBD1 TGTGCCAGCAGCCCCCGGACAGGGATATATGGCTACACCTTC CASSPRTGIYGYTF
TRBJ1-1 14 . TRBV18 . TGTGCCAGCTCAAGGGGCACAGCAGATACTGAAGCTTTCTTT CASSRGTADTEAFF
TRBJ2-7 15 . TRBV18 TRBD1 TGTGCCAGCTCAGAGGGACAGTCGCGCTCCTACGAGCAGTACTTC CASSEGQSRSYEQYF
TRBJ1-5 13 . TRBV7-2 . TGTGCCAGCAGCTGGGGGAACAATCAGCCCCAGCATTTT CASSWGNNQPQHF